The T cell receptor (beta chain) described here comes from a study of response to subunit inactivated influenza vaccine. TCRdb recomputed calls from the RT-PCR reads with MiXCR, one row per CDR3 protein. The sample lists about 520,000 distinct CDR3 sequences; under 8.5% were seen once. The CDR3 runs 12 residues. Germline loops: CDR1 SQVTM, CDR2 ANQGSEA. The germline V and J ends were trimmed by 4 bases and 5 bases, with 11 bases remaining between them. The sequence derives from a man aged 45 to 75 who received an inactivated influenza vaccine. The chain links TRBV29-1 to TRBJ2-5, with D unresolved. This specimen consisted of PBMCs from blood, obtained 23 months after vaccination. As DNA, the CDR3 is TGCAGCGTTGTTGTGGCTTCGGAGACCCAGTACTTC. Translated: CSVVVASETQYF.